This T cell receptor (beta chain) was captured in a study of shared clonotypes between healthy human individuals (TCRdb year 2020). A note on the overall study: A few men and a couple of women, aged 18 to 49 years, made up the cohort. Blood TCR repertoires of a handful of healthy adults were deeply sequenced to estimate repertoire size and the extent of clonotype sharing between individuals. To increase sequencing depth and limit assay-specific biases, TCR repertoire library preparation and sequencing were carried out by different laboratories using diverse techniques. For each donor, CD4 naive and CD4 memory were each given three plates, CD8 naive was given two plates, and CD8 memory was given one plate. Per donor, leukapheresis produced somewhere between about 0.9 and 9.5 billion PBMCs.

About this clone: Which antigen it targets is not known. Base qualities are not at hand, and no much larger clone is one base apart.

Using the deep immunoSEQ assay, TCR CDR3 regions were amplified from genomic DNA by multiplex PCR. For each cell subset, the extracted genomic DNA was distributed evenly across all wells of several immunoSEQ 96-well plates, and each plate served as one replicate. For sorted subsets, approximately 190 ng genomic DNA, equal to 30,000 or so T cell genomes, was loaded into each replicate PCR. Purified libraries were measured with a Qubit 3.0 fluorometer, size-checked on a Bioanalyzer 2100, and measured again with the KAPA Library Quantification kit. Every immunoSEQ 96-well plate was sequenced on a separate single-read 150-cycle Illumina NextSeq 550 flow cell. Concerning the study's data processing: The immunoSEQ output contained only junctional sequences without quality scores, so filtering could not match that applied to full-length reads. To assign V/J genes and CDR3, sequences were annotated against IMGT germline references using PyIR, a Python wrapper for IgBLAST v1.9. Any read was removed if the V/J assignment was weak (E-value above 1e-6), the CDR3 was missing, or the read contained stop codons, out-of-frame junctions, or ambiguous translated residues. V3J clonotypes were defined by identical inferred V gene, J gene, and CDR3 amino acid sequence. The percentage overlap between two repertoires was calculated by dividing the number of shared unique clonotypes by the size of the smaller repertoire. Three approaches were used to assess repertoire richness: RTK rarefaction, the Chao1 estimator, and Recon v2.1 estimates of unobserved clonotypes. For all TCRbeta clonotypes obtained by the gDNA method from a few donors, generation probabilities were computed with OLGA. TCRdb holds this immuneACCESS table with in-frame rearrangements only. Some clones are missing; in checked studies, unresolved V genes explain under half, and the rest has no known cause. V, J and clone size derive from that table, while D and trimming were established from the DNA sequence. The sample table holds about 2.1 million clones, of which around 93% were seen once. 1.5% to 2% of the sample is held by the ten biggest clonotypes.

Summary of the overall study and its limitations: Compared with non-shared clonotypes, clonotypes shared by all four sorted-subset donors had higher generation probabilities. Pairwise subsampling indicated that sequencing depth was expected to affect the degree of clonotype sharing among donors. Even with the large sequencing depth, rarefaction of the sorted-subset datasets indicated that sequencing was incomplete. Naive subsets generally had larger estimated clonotype richness than memory subsets did. Because the study included only a small number of donors, the genetic and exposure-history diversity represented was limited. Only blood was sampled, and tissue TCR repertoires likely differ from those in blood. Around 5% of naive CD4, 3% to 3.5% of naive CD8, roughly 2.5% of memory CD4, and roughly 0.4% of memory CD8 clonotypes were shared across several donors.

The CDR3 holds 14 amino acids from the cysteine to the phenylalanine. Only the CDR3 DNA stays, 42 bases, in frame from base 1. The junction carries 12 bases between V and J, which are trimmed by 2 bases and 4 bases respectively. Sequences MDHEN (CDR1) and SYDVKM (CDR2) are obtained from the germline V gene. CD8 naive samples consisted of CD45RO-negative cells that were positively selected for CCR7, yielding a CD45RA+CCR7+ population without TemRA cells. The donors were healthy, HIV-negative adults with no recently reported acute infections or vaccinations. Every donor was a Caucasian adult living in Nashville, Tennessee, USA. Blood was collected by leukapheresis, and PBMCs were isolated by Ficoll-Histopaque density gradient centrifugation and then cryopreserved in liquid nitrogen vapor phase. Purity and quantity of every magnetically sorted T cell population were checked by analytical flow cytometry. Genomic DNA was isolated from every sorted fraction and measured by UV absorbance on a Nanodrop 2000c.

The sample taken for sequencing was naive CD8+ T cells from PBMCs. The cell subset or site label on this specimen signifies: CD45RA+CCR7+. The V gene is TRBV28 and the J gene is TRBJ2-7; the D gene assignment is perhaps TRBD1 or TRBD2, with each matching 5 bases. This receptor was identified in a man aged 18 to 29 in good health. Some clones in this sample may be carry-over from other donors' samples. The nucleotide sequence is given as TGTGCCAGCAGTTTAGTAGGGGAGAGATACGAGCAGTACTTC. Translation gives CASSLVGERYEQYF. Beyond the CDR3, the reference TRBV28 and TRBJ2-7 genes provide the residues; the full variable domain reads: DVKVTQSSRYLVKRTGEKVFLECVQDMDHENMFWYRQDPGLGLRLIYFSYDVKMKEKGDIPEGYSVSREKKERFSLILESASTNQTSMYLCASSLVGERYEQYFGPGTRLTVT.